This T cell receptor beta chain was found in a study of regulatory dendritic cells for organ transplantation. The CDR3 has 14 residues. V lost 2 bases and J 1 base, leaving 9 bases between the germline ends. Germline V lookup: CDR1 SGDLS, CDR2 YYNGEE. Note on this clone: Its antigen remains unidentified.

Sorted subsets were CFSE-labeled and cultured approximately 5 days with allogeneic dendritic cells. Sequencing used immunoSEQ multiplex PCR; TCRdb keeps in-frame clones, though not all of them. The sample lists 15,000 to 20,000 clones, around 79% occurring once. The sequence was obtained from a human donor in good health. This sequence joins TRBV9 and TRBJ1-1; the D is unclear. Material for sequencing was memory CD4+ T cells from blood cultured with regulatory dendritic cells. Subset given: CD45RO+ memory T cells. CDR3 in DNA: TGTGCCAGCAGCGTTTCCCCAGGGAACACTGAAGCTTTCTTT. Translating it yields CASSVSPGNTEAFF.